The rows below give T cell receptor beta chains drawn from one sample of a study of beta chain features in type 1 diabetes. Profiling relied on immunoSEQ multiplex PCR, and the TCRdb table lists in-frame clones only, not all of them. The sample lists around 30,000 clones; around three fifths were seen once. The sequencing input was Tregs from blood. These receptors all come from a woman in her twenties or thirties with type 1 diabetes. Each CDR3 is given with its conserved first and last residue. The D gene is left open where the match is weak. Not every row has a clone size; where given, it reads once, few, many or a size class.

CDR3aa: CSVSEGYEQYF; CDR3nt: TGCAGCGTCTCCGAGGGCTACGAGCAGTACTTC; v_gene: TRBV29-1; d_gene: NA; j_gene: TRBJ2-7; abundance: few
CDR3aa: CASSDNRGYPGELFF; CDR3nt: TGTGCCAGCAGTGACAACAGGGGTTATCCCGGGGAGCTGTTTTTT; v_gene: TRBV6-1; d_gene: TRBD1; j_gene: TRBJ2-2; abundance: NA
CDR3aa: CATTSGRGGKNIQYF; CDR3nt: TGTGCCACAACCTCAGGGAGGGGGGGGAAAAACATTCAGTACTTC; v_gene: TRBV6-6; d_gene: NA; j_gene: TRBJ2-4; abundance: NA
CDR3aa: CASSPGETQYF; CDR3nt: TGTGCCAGCTCCCCGGGGGAGACCCAGTACTTC; v_gene: TRBV18; d_gene: NA; j_gene: TRBJ2-5; abundance: NA
CDR3aa: CASSSNGGNTIYF; CDR3nt: TGTGCTAGCAGTAGCAACGGAGGAAACACCATATATTTT; v_gene: TRBV7-7; d_gene: NA; j_gene: TRBJ1-3; abundance: few
CDR3aa: CASSSNRGGEQFF; CDR3nt: TGTGCCAGCAGCTCGAACAGGGGTGGTGAGCAGTTCTTC; v_gene: TRBV7-3; d_gene: TRBD1; j_gene: TRBJ2-1; abundance: NA
CDR3aa: CASSGRLAGYQETQYF; CDR3nt: TGTGCCAGCAGTGGGAGACTAGCGGGGTACCAAGAGACCCAGTACTTC; v_gene: TRBV25-1; d_gene: TRBD2; j_gene: TRBJ2-5; abundance: NA
CDR3aa: CASSLRGQPQHF; CDR3nt: TGTGCCAGCAGCTTAAGAGGTCAGCCCCAGCATTTT; v_gene: TRBV7-9; d_gene: NA; j_gene: TRBJ1-5; abundance: NA
CDR3aa: CASSSRDRGSGEQYF; CDR3nt: TGCGCCAGCAGCTCCCGGGACAGGGGTTCGGGAGAGCAGTACTTC; v_gene: TRBV5-1; d_gene: TRBD1; j_gene: TRBJ2-7; abundance: medium-sized
CDR3aa: CASSLGWGLAVSGSYNEQFF; CDR3nt: TGCGCCAGCAGCTTGGGTTGGGGACTAGCAGTATCGGGCTCCTACAATGAGCAGTTCTTC; v_gene: TRBV5-1; d_gene: TRBD2; j_gene: TRBJ2-1; abundance: NA
CDR3aa: CSVPTGEEQYF; CDR3nt: TGCAGCGTTCCGACAGGGGAAGAGCAGTACTTC; v_gene: TRBV29-1; d_gene: TRBD1; j_gene: TRBJ2-7; abundance: NA
CDR3aa: CASSDFSGSSYNEQFF; CDR3nt: TGCGCCAGCAGTGACTTTAGCGGGAGCTCCTACAATGAGCAGTTCTTC; v_gene: TRBV10-1; d_gene: TRBD2; j_gene: TRBJ2-1; abundance: NA
CDR3aa: CASSTTPGTLGYNEQFF; CDR3nt: TGCGCCAGCAGCACCACCCCCGGGACTTTAGGATACAATGAGCAGTTCTTC; v_gene: TRBV5-1; d_gene: NA; j_gene: TRBJ2-1; abundance: NA
CDR3aa: CASRRDSVLDTQYF; CDR3nt: TGTGCCAGCAGGCGGGACTCCGTTTTGGATACGCAGTATTTT; v_gene: TRBV5-4; d_gene: NA; j_gene: TRBJ2-3; abundance: NA
CDR3aa: CASSFGDRVTEQFF; CDR3nt: TGTGCCAGCAGTTTCGGGGACAGGGTGACTGAGCAGTTCTTC; v_gene: TRBV27; d_gene: TRBD1; j_gene: TRBJ2-1; abundance: NA
CDR3aa: CSVGTAGGLREKLFF; CDR3nt: TGCAGCGTGGGGACAGCCGGAGGGTTGCGAGAAAAACTGTTTTTT; v_gene: TRBV29-1; d_gene: TRBD1; j_gene: TRBJ1-4; abundance: NA
CDR3aa: CASSSGLAGHNEQFF; CDR3nt: TGCGCCAGCAGCTCGGGACTAGCTGGCCACAATGAGCAGTTCTTC; v_gene: TRBV5-1; d_gene: TRBD2; j_gene: TRBJ2-1; abundance: NA
CDR3aa: CASSVGLAAYNEQFF; CDR3nt: TGTGCCAGTAGTGTCGGGCTAGCGGCCTACAATGAGCAGTTCTTC; v_gene: TRBV19; d_gene: TRBD2; j_gene: TRBJ2-1; abundance: NA
CDR3aa: CASSDPGDRRPYTF; CDR3nt: TGTGCCAGCAGTGATCCTGGGGACAGGAGACCGTACACCTTC; v_gene: TRBV2; d_gene: TRBD1; j_gene: TRBJ1-2; abundance: once
CDR3aa: CAWFPREGGYTF; CDR3nt: TGTGCCTGGTTCCCCCGGGAGGGTGGCTACACCTTC; v_gene: TRBV30; d_gene: NA; j_gene: TRBJ1-2; abundance: few
CDR3aa: CASSLERVAHEQYF; CDR3nt: TGTGCCAGCAGCTTGGAGCGGGTTGCCCACGAGCAGTACTTC; v_gene: TRBV5-5; d_gene: NA; j_gene: TRBJ2-7; abundance: NA
CDR3aa: CAISEAASPDTQYF; CDR3nt: TGTGCCATCAGTGAGGCGGCTAGTCCAGATACGCAGTATTTT; v_gene: TRBV10-3; d_gene: NA; j_gene: TRBJ2-3; abundance: NA
CDR3aa: CATGSDYYEQYF; CDR3nt: TGTGCCACCGGATCGGACTACTACGAGCAGTACTTC; v_gene: TRBV28; d_gene: NA; j_gene: TRBJ2-7; abundance: NA
CDR3aa: CASSAGTGGQQPQHF; CDR3nt: TGCGCCAGCAGCGCCGGGACAGGGGGCCAACAGCCCCAGCATTTT; v_gene: TRBV5-1; d_gene: TRBD1; j_gene: TRBJ1-5; abundance: NA
CDR3aa: CASTLTGRRGYTF; CDR3nt: TGTGCCAGCACACTGACAGGGCGGAGAGGCTACACCTTC; v_gene: TRBV7-2; d_gene: TRBD1; j_gene: TRBJ1-2; abundance: NA
CDR3aa: CASSYGWGTAQSTQYF; CDR3nt: TGTGCCAGCAGTTACGGTTGGGGGACTGCCCAGAGTACGCAGTATTTT; v_gene: TRBV6-5; d_gene: NA; j_gene: TRBJ2-3; abundance: NA
CDR3aa: CASRNSFPQETQYF; CDR3nt: TGTGCCAGCAGAAATTCTTTCCCTCAAGAGACCCAGTACTTC; v_gene: TRBV28; d_gene: NA; j_gene: TRBJ2-5; abundance: NA
CDR3aa: CASSPPSGGNEQFF; CDR3nt: TGTGCCAGCTCACCACCCTCAGGGGGGAATGAGCAGTTCTTC; v_gene: TRBV18; d_gene: NA; j_gene: TRBJ2-1; abundance: NA
CDR3aa: CAWSVYFFGASGKSYEQYF; CDR3nt: TGTGCCTGGAGTGTATATTTCTTCGGGGCTAGCGGAAAGTCCTACGAGCAGTACTTC; v_gene: TRBV30; d_gene: TRBD2; j_gene: TRBJ2-7; abundance: NA
CDR3aa: CAWSAGVAYNEQFF; CDR3nt: TGTGCCTGGAGTGCGGGGGTAGCATACAATGAGCAGTTCTTC; v_gene: TRBV30; d_gene: NA; j_gene: TRBJ2-1; abundance: few
CDR3aa: CASSLDGLAGVEQFF; CDR3nt: TGCGCCAGCAGCTTGGACGGACTAGCGGGAGTAGAGCAGTTCTTC; v_gene: TRBV5-1; d_gene: TRBD2; j_gene: TRBJ2-1; abundance: NA
CDR3aa: CASSRTAGNTGELFF; CDR3nt: TGTGCCAGTAGCAGAACCGCGGGGAACACCGGGGAGCTGTTTTTT; v_gene: TRBV19; d_gene: NA; j_gene: TRBJ2-2; abundance: NA
CDR3aa: CASSILSGQGGGYTF; CDR3nt: TGTGCCAGTAGTATCCTCTCGGGACAGGGGGGAGGCTACACCTTC; v_gene: TRBV19; d_gene: TRBD1; j_gene: TRBJ1-2; abundance: NA
CDR3aa: CASSPPSSDTGELFF; CDR3nt: TGTGCCAGCTCACCACCGTCCTCGGACACCGGGGAGCTGTTTTTT; v_gene: TRBV18; d_gene: NA; j_gene: TRBJ2-2; abundance: NA
CDR3aa: CASSPGRGETQYF; CDR3nt: TGTGCCAGCTCACCCGGGCGAGGGGAGACCCAGTACTTC; v_gene: TRBV18; d_gene: NA; j_gene: TRBJ2-5; abundance: NA
CDR3aa: CASSSGLALGAYNEQFF; CDR3nt: TGTGCCAGCAGCTCCGGACTAGCGCTAGGGGCCTACAATGAGCAGTTCTTC; v_gene: TRBV7-8; d_gene: TRBD2; j_gene: TRBJ2-1; abundance: NA